This T cell receptor beta chain emerged from a study of Ad26.COV2.S vaccination and SARS-CoV-2 variants. Specified treatment: about 20 received Ad26.COV2.S at low or high dose, single or two shots; roughly 5 received placebo; per-sample allocation not given. The samples were gathered on day 63 after the first injection of vaccine or placebo. The CDR3 contains 15 residues. Germline CDR1 is MNHEY and CDR2 is SMNVEV (reference sequence). V lost 0 bases to trimming and J lost 3 bases, with 12 bases between them. The assay was immunoSEQ multiplex PCR, and TCRdb's table has in-frame clones only and misses some. The data contain about half a million clones, around 89% of them singletons.

The genes are TRBV27 and TRBJ2-7; D gene unclear. The TCR sequence derives from a person aged 18-60 years who received the Ad26.COV2.S COVID-19 vaccine or a placebo. This sample comprised peripheral blood, obtained in a trial of Ad26.COV2.S vaccine versus placebo. The CDR3 reads CASSLSFPGNYEQYF. CDR3 coding DNA: TGTGCCAGCAGTTTATCGTTTCCCGGAAACTACGAGCAGTACTTC.